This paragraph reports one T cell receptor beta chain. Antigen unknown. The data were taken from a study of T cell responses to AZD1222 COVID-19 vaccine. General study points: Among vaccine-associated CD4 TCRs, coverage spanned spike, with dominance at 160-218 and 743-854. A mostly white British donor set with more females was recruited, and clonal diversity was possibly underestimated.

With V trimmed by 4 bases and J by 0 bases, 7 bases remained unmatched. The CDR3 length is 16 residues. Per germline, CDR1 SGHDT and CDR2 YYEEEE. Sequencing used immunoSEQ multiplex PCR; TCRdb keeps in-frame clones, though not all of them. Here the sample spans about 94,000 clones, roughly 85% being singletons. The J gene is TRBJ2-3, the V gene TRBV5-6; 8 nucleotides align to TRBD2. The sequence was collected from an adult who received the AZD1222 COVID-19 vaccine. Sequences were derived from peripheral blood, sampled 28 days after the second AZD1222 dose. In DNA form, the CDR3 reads TGTGCCAGCAGCAATAAGCTAGCGGGCAGCACAGATACGCAGTATTTT. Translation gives CASSNKLAGSTDTQYF.